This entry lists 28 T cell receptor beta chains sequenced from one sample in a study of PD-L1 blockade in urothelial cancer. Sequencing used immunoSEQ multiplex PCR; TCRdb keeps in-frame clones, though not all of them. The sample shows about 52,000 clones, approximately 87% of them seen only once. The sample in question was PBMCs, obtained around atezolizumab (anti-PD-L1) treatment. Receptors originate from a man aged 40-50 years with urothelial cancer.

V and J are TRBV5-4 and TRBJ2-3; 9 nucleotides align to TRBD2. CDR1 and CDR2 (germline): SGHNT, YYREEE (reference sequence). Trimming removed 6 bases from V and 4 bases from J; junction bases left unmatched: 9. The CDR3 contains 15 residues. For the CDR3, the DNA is TGTGCCAGCACTAATAGCGGGAGAGGGTCAGATACGCAGTATTTT. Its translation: CASTNSGRGSDTQYF.

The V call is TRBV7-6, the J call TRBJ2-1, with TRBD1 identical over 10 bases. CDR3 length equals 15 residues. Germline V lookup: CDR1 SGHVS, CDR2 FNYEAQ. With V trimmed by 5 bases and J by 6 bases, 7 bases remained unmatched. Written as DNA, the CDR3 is TGTGCCAGCAGCAGAACCGGGACAGGGGTCAATGAGCAGTTCTTC. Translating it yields CASSRTGTGVNEQFF.

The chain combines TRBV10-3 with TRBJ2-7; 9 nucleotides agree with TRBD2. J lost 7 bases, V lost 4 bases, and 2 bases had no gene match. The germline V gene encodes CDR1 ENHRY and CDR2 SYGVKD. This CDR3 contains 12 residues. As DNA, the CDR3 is TGTGCCATCAGTGGGCTAGCGGGAGAGCAGTACTTC. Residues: CAISGLAGEQYF.

The CDR3 DNA is TGTGCCACCCTTCGGAGGGGCGGCACAGATACGCAGTATTTT. It yields the protein CATLRRGGTDTQYF. The chain combines TRBV27 with TRBJ2-3; tentative D call: TRBD2 (6 bases). Trimming removed 10 bases from V and 1 base from J, with 15 bases in between. The V gene's germline CDR1 is MNHEY and CDR2 SMNVEV (reference sequence). This CDR3 has 14 residues.

The CDR3 coding sequence is TGTGCCAGCAGTGTCGGCGGGACTCACGAGCAGTACTTC. Protein: CASSVGGTHEQYF. The V call is TRBV2, the J call TRBJ2-7; TRBD2 is a possible D gene (6 bases). The CDR3 is made up of 13 amino acids. The V end lost 4 bases, the J end lost 5 bases, and 12 bases lay between the germline ends. CDR1 and CDR2 (germline): SNHLY, FYNNEI.

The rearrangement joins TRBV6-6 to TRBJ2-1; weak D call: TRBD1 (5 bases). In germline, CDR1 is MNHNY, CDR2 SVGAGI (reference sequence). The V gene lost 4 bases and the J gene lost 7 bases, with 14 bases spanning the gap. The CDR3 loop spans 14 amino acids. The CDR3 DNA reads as TGTGCCAGCAGTTGGGGCGGAACCCGAAATGAGCAGTTCTTC. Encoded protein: CASSWGGTRNEQFF.

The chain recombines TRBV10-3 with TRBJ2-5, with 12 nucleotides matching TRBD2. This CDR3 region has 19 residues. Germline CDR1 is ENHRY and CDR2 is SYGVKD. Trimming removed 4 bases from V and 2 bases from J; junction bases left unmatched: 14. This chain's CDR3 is CAISGLGSSGRGQQETQYF. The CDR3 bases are TGTGCCATCAGTGGTCTTGGGTCTAGCGGGAGGGGACAACAAGAGACCCAGTACTTC.

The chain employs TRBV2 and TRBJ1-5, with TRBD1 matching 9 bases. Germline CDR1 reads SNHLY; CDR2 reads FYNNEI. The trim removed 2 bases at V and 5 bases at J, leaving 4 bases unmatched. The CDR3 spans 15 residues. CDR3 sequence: CASSEYTGGHQPQHF. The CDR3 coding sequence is TGTGCCAGCAGTGAATACACAGGGGGCCATCAGCCCCAGCATTTT.

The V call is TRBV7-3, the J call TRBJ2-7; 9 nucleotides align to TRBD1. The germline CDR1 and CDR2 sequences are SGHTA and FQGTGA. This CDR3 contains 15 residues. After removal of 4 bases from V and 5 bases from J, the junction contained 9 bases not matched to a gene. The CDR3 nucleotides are TGTGCCAGCAGCTCTCGACCGGGACAGGGAAACGAGCAGTACTTC. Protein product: CASSSRPGQGNEQYF.

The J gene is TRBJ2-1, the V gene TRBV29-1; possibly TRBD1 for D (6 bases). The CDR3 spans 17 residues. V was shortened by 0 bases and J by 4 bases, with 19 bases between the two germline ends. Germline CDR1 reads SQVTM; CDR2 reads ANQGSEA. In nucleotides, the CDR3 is TGCAGCGTTGAAGAAGTTTGGGGGCCCCCTCCTTACAATGAGCAGTTCTTC. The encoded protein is CSVEEVWGPPPYNEQFF.

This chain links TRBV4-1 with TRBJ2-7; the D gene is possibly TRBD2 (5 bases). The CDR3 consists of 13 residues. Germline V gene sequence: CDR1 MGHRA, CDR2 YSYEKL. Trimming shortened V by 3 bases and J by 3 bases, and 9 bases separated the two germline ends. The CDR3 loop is CASSQRELYEQYF. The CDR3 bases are TGCGCCAGCAGCCAGAGGGAACTCTACGAGCAGTACTTC.

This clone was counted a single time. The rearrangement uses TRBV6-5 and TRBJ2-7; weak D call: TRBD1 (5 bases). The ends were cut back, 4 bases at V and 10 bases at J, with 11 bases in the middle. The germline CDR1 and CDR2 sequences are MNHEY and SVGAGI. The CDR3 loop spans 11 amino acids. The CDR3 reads CASSSQGFQYF. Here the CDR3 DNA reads TGTGCCAGCAGTTCGCAGGGTTTCCAGTACTTC.

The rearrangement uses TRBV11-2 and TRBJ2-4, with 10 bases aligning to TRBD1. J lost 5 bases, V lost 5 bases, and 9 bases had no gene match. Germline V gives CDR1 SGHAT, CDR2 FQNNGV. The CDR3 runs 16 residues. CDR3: CASSLFPDRGENIQYF. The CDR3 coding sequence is TGTGCCAGCAGCCTCTTCCCGGACAGGGGGGAAAACATTCAGTACTTC.

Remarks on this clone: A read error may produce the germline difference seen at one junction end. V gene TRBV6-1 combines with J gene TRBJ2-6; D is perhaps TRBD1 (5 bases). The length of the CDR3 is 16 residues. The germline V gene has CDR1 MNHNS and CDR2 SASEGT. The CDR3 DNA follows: TGTGCCAGCAGTGAAAAGGCCAGGGCTGGGGTCAACGTCCTGACTTTC. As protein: CASSEKARAGVNVLTF.

The CDR3 coding sequence is TGCGCTAGTAATGGGTTACAGTTAAACCGGTATGGCTACACCTTC. Its protein product is CASNGLQLNRYGYTF. The V call is TRBV4-1, the J call TRBJ1-2; D unclear. Germline CDR1 MGHRA, CDR2 YSYEKL. This CDR3 contains 15 residues.

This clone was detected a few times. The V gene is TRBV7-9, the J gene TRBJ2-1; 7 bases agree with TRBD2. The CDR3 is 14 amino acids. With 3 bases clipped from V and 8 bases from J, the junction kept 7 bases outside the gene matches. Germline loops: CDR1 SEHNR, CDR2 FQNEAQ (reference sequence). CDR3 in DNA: TGTGCCAGCAGCTTTGCGGGAGTTAGGGATGAGCAGTTCTTC. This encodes CASSFAGVRDEQFF. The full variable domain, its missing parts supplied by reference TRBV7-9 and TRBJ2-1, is DTGVSQNPRHKITKRGQNVTFRCDPISEHNRLYWYRQTLGQGPEFLTYFQNEAQLEKSRLLSDRFSAERPKGSFSTLEIQRTEQGDSAMYLCASSFAGVRDEQFFGPGTRLTVL.

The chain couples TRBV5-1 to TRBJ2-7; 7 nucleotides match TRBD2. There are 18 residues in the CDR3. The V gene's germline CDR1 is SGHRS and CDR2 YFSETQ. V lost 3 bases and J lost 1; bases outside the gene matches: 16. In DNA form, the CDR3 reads TGCGCCAGCAGCTACCGACAGTCAAGGGCTAGCGGATCCTACGAGCAGTACTTC. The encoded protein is CASSYRQSRASGSYEQYF. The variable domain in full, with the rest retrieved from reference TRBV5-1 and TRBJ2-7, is KAGVTQTPRYLIKTRGQQVTLSCSPISGHRSVSWYQQTPGQGLQFLFEYFSETQRNKGNFPGRFSGRQFSNSRSEMNVSTLELGDSALYLCASSYRQSRASGSYEQYFGPGTRLTVT.

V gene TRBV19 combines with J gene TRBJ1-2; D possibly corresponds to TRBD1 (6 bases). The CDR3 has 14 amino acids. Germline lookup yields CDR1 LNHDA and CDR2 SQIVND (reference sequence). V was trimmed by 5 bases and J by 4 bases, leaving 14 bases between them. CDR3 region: CASSSLGRGYGYTF. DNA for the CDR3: TGTGCCAGTAGTTCCCTGGGCAGGGGCTATGGCTACACCTTC.

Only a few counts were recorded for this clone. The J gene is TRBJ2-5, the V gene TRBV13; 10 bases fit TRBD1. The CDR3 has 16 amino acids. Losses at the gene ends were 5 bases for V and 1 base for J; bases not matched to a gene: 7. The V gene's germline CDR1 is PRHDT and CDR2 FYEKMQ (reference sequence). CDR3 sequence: CASSVTGTGVQETQYF. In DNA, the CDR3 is TGTGCCAGCAGCGTAACCGGGACAGGGGTCCAAGAGACCCAGTACTTC. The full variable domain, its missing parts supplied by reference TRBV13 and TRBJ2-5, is AAGVIQSPRHLIKEKRETATLKCYPIPRHDTVYWYQQGPGQDPQFLISFYEKMQSDKGSIPDRFSAQQFSDYHSELNMSSLELGDSALYFCASSVTGTGVQETQYFGPGTRLLVL.

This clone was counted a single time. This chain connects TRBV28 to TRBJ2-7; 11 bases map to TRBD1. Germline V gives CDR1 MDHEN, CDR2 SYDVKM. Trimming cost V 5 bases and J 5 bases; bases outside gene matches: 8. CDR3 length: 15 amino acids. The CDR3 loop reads CASSPPRTGGHEQYF. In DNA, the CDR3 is TGTGCCAGCAGTCCCCCCCGGACAGGGGGCCACGAGCAGTACTTC.

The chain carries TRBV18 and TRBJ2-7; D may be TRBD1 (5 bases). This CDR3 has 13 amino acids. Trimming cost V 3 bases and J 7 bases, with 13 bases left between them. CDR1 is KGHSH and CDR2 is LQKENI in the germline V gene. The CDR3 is CASSPGQGVEQYF. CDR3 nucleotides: TGTGCCAGCTCACCGGGGCAAGGGGTGGAGCAGTACTTC.

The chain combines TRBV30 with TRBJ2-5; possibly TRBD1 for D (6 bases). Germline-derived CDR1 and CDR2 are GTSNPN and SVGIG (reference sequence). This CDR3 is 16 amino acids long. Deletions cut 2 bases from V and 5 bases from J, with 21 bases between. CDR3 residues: CAWSWLGSGAGETQYF. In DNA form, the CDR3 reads TGTGCCTGGAGTTGGCTAGGATCAGGGGCCGGGGAGACCCAGTACTTC.

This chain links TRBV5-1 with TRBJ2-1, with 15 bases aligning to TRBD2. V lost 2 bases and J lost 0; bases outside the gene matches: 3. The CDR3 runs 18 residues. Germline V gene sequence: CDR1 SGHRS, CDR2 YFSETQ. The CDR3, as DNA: TGCGCCAGCAGCTTTGGACTAGCGGGAGGGAGCTCCTACAATGAGCAGTTCTTC. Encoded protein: CASSFGLAGGSSYNEQFF.

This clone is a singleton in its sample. The CDR3 nucleotides read TGCGCCAGCAGCCCTGGACGGACCGAGCGGGGCTACACCTTC. Protein sequence: CASSPGRTERGYTF. The rearrangement joins TRBV5-1 to TRBJ1-2; D call uncertain. V lost 4 bases and J 8 bases, leaving 18 bases between the germline ends. Germline loops: CDR1 SGHRS, CDR2 YFSETQ. The CDR3 covers 14 residues.

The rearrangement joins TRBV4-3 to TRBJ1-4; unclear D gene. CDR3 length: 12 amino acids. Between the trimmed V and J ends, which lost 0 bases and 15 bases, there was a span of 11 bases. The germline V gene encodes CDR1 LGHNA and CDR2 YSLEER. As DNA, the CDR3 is TGCGCCAGCAGCCAAGAGGCAGGATCTTTGTTTTTT. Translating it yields CASSQEAGSLFF.

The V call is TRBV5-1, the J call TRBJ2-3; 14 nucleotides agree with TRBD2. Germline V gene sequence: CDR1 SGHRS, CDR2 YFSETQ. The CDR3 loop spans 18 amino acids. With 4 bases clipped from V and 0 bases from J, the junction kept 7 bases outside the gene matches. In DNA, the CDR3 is TGCGCCAGCAGCGCGGGACTAGCGGGGGTCTTTAGCACAGATACGCAGTATTTT. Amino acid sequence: CASSAGLAGVFSTDTQYF.

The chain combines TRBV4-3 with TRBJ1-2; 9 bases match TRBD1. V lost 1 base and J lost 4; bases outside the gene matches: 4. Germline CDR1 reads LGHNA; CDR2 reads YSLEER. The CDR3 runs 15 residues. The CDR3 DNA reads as TGCGCCAGCAGCCAAGCTACAGGGGGCAGCTATGGCTACACCTTC. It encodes CASSQATGGSYGYTF.

DNA for the CDR3: TGCGCCAGCAGCCAAGATCTGGCGGCAGTCTCTGAAGCTTTCTTT. This codes for CASSQDLAAVSEAFF. The chain is built from TRBV4-3 and TRBJ1-1; no definite D call. Per germline, CDR1 LGHNA and CDR2 YSLEER. This CDR3 is built from 15 residues. Trimming pared 0 bases from V and 6 bases from J, leaving 14 bases between.